This TCR beta chain stems from a study of shared clonotypes between healthy human individuals. Generated by immunoSEQ multiplex PCR, the TCRdb table keeps only in-frame clones and is missing some. The profile shows some 900,000 clones, about three quarters of them singletons. The CDR3 covers 16 residues. Germline loops: CDR1 LNHNV, CDR2 YYDKDF (reference sequence). The trim removed 5 bases at V and 6 bases at J, leaving 12 bases unmatched. Source material: memory CD4+ T cells sorted from blood. Subset noted: CD45RA-negative fraction. This chain joins TRBV15 and TRBJ1-4, with 7 bases that match TRBD1. This TCR came from a young man in good health. The CDR3 DNA follows: TGTGCCACCAGCGCGTCAGGGAGGGGGCTCGATGAAAAACTGTTTTTT. As protein: CATSASGRGLDEKLFF.